This TCR beta chain was observed in a study of blood T cell repertoires in COVID-19. Study in general: The United States, Italy and Spain provided the acute and convalescent COVID-19 samples.

Within the 2 weeks before study entry, each person in the exposed group met a COVID-19 case. The method was immunoSEQ multiplex PCR; TCRdb's version includes in-frame clones alone and lacks a portion of them. The data hold roughly 430,000 clones, with over 75% observed a single time. CDR3 length: 15 amino acids. V lost 4 bases and J lost 5, with 16 bases in between. Germline-derived CDR1 and CDR2 are SNHLY and FYNNEI. Sample: PBMCs or T cells enriched from blood (not recorded which). The chain recombines TRBV2 with TRBJ2-3; weak D call: TRBD2 (6 bases). The clonotype was recovered from a woman under 30 who had been exposed to COVID-19. CDR3 nucleotides: TGTGCCAGCAGTGTCGTCGGGAGTTTCCAAGATACGCAGTATTTT. Translating it yields CASSVVGSFQDTQYF.